A selection of T cell receptor beta chains follows, all from one sample in a study of blood T cell repertoires in COVID-19. Assay used: immunoSEQ multiplex PCR; TCRdb lists only in-frame clones, some missing. The repertoire includes some 96,000 clones, roughly 80% of them detected once, and more than 9.5% sits in the top ten. Sequencing was done on a sample of peripheral blood. Source of these receptors: a human donor in a cohort sampled during active COVID-19. Both conserved end residues are part of each CDR3. The order of the fields is J gene, D gene, clone size, V gene, CDR3 protein, CDR3 DNA. D genes are given only for firm matches. Expanded clones are given a class, and other clones once, few, many or no size at all.

J: TRBJ1-1; D: .; size: .; V: TRBV5-6; CDR3: CASSFGDTEDFF; DNA: TGTGCCAGCAGCTTCGGGGACACTGAAGATTTCTTT
J: TRBJ1-3; D: .; size: few; V: TRBV18; CDR3: CASSRSSGNTIYF; DNA: TGTGCCAGCTCACGGAGCTCTGGAAACACCATATATTTT
J: TRBJ2-1; D: .; size: .; V: TRBV19; CDR3: CATGSSYNEQFF; DNA: TGTGCCACCGGGAGCTCCTACAATGAGCAGTTCTTC
J: TRBJ1-5; D: .; size: .; V: TRBV19; CDR3: CASWVGDNQPQHF; DNA: TGTGCCAGTTGGGTTGGAGACAATCAGCCCCAGCATTTT
J: TRBJ1-2; D: TRBD1; size: .; V: TRBV12-3/TRBV12-4; CDR3: CASRDRVDGYTF; DNA: TGTGCCAGCAGGGACAGGGTTGATGGCTACACCTTC
J: TRBJ1-2; D: TRBD1; size: .; V: TRBV28; CDR3: CASSRTGMGNGYTF; DNA: TGTGCCAGCAGCCGGACAGGAATGGGGAATGGCTACACCTTC
J: TRBJ2-2; D: .; size: .; V: TRBV5-1; CDR3: CASSLAGLNTGELFF; DNA: TGCGCCAGCAGCTTGGCCGGACTGAACACCGGGGAGCTGTTTTTT
J: TRBJ1-3; D: TRBD1; size: .; V: TRBV3-1/TRBV3-2; CDR3: CASSQAPQGTGSGNTIYF; DNA: TGTGCCAGCAGCCAAGCCCCTCAGGGGACAGGTTCTGGAAACACCATATATTTT
J: TRBJ1-1; D: .; size: .; V: TRBV6-6; CDR3: CASRMTGGVGAEAFF; DNA: TGTGCCAGCAGGATGACAGGTGGGGTCGGGGCTGAAGCTTTCTTT
J: TRBJ2-1; D: TRBD2; size: .; V: TRBV3-1/TRBV3-2; CDR3: CASSQASGREVNEQFF; DNA: TGTGCCAGCAGCCAAGCTAGCGGGAGGGAGGTCAATGAGCAGTTCTTC
J: TRBJ2-7; D: .; size: .; V: TRBV7-3; CDR3: CASSLTGGYEQYF; DNA: TGTGCCAGCAGCTTAACAGGGGGCTACGAGCAGTACTTC
J: TRBJ1-1; D: .; size: few; V: TRBV19; CDR3: CASSSPTGTQNTEAFF; DNA: TGTGCCAGTAGTTCGCCGACCGGGACTCAGAACACTGAAGCTTTCTTT
J: TRBJ2-1; D: TRBD2; size: few; V: TRBV2; CDR3: CASDSSGRNNEQFF; DNA: TGTGCCAGTGATTCTAGCGGGAGAAACAATGAGCAGTTCTTC
J: TRBJ1-2; D: .; size: .; V: TRBV4-3; CDR3: CASSQSMELGYTF; DNA: TGCGCCAGCAGCCAAAGTATGGAGTTGGGCTACACCTTC
J: TRBJ2-7; D: .; size: .; V: TRBV5-1; CDR3: CASSLGESYEQYF; DNA: TGCGCCAGCAGCTTGGGGGAGTCCTACGAGCAGTACTTC
J: TRBJ2-7; D: .; size: .; V: TRBV27; CDR3: CASSPGGYEQYF; DNA: TGTGCCAGCAGCCCTGGGGGGTACGAGCAGTACTTC
J: TRBJ2-7; D: TRBD2; size: .; V: TRBV5-4; CDR3: CASSSGLASSYEQYF; DNA: TGTGCCAGCAGCTCCGGACTAGCGAGCTCCTACGAGCAGTACTTC
J: TRBJ1-2; D: .; size: once; V: TRBV21-1; CDR3: CASSKSRILYGYTF; DNA: TGTGCCAGCAGCAAAAGTAGAATACTCTATGGCTACACCTTC
J: TRBJ1-2; D: TRBD1; size: .; V: TRBV12-3/TRBV12-4; CDR3: CASSFWTGDGYTF; DNA: TGTGCCAGCAGTTTTTGGACAGGGGATGGCTACACCTTC
J: TRBJ1-2; D: .; size: .; V: TRBV15; CDR3: CATSEGHFYANYGYTF; DNA: TGTGCCACCAGCGAGGGACACTTTTACGCTAACTATGGCTACACCTTC
J: TRBJ1-3; D: .; size: once; V: TRBV7-2; CDR3: CASSLGSSGNTIYF; DNA: TGTGCCAGCAGCTTAGGTAGCTCTGGAAACACCATATATTTT
J: TRBJ2-2; D: TRBD2; size: .; V: TRBV7-9; CDR3: CASSLGGGDTGELFF; DNA: TGTGCCAGCAGCTTAGGCGGGGGAGACACCGGGGAGCTGTTTTTT
J: TRBJ2-7; D: .; size: .; V: TRBV7-2; CDR3: CASRLMGLSSYEQYF; DNA: TGTGCCAGCAGACTAATGGGTTTAAGCTCCTACGAGCAGTACTTC
J: TRBJ2-7; D: TRBD1; size: .; V: TRBV7-2; CDR3: CASSFRDRGYEQYF; DNA: TGTGCCAGCAGCTTCCGGGACAGGGGCTACGAGCAGTACTTC
J: TRBJ2-7; D: .; size: .; V: TRBV19; CDR3: CASSTSTAIVYEQYF; DNA: TGTGCCAGTAGTACGTCGACAGCCATCGTCTACGAGCAGTACTTC
J: TRBJ1-4; D: TRBD1; size: .; V: TRBV9; CDR3: CASSAGTGGFGNEKLFF; DNA: TGTGCCAGCAGCGCCGGGACAGGGGGCTTCGGGAATGAAAAACTGTTTTTT
J: TRBJ2-1; D: TRBD1; size: few; V: TRBV28; CDR3: CASSFFSGGRNVNEQFF; DNA: TGTGCCAGCAGTTTTTTTTCAGGGGGCAGGAACGTCAATGAGCAGTTCTTC
J: TRBJ2-7; D: TRBD2; size: .; V: TRBV2; CDR3: CASSEGPGGEGEQYF; DNA: TGTGCCAGCAGTGAAGGTCCTGGGGGGGAAGGCGAGCAGTACTTC
J: TRBJ2-5; D: TRBD2; size: .; V: TRBV30; CDR3: CAWSDLSGGVETQYF; DNA: TGTGCCTGGAGCGATTTAAGCGGGGGGGTGGAGACCCAGTACTTC
J: TRBJ2-1; D: TRBD1; size: once; V: TRBV6-6; CDR3: CASSPRDRDDYNEQFF; DNA: TGTGCCAGCAGCCCCCGGGACAGGGATGACTACAATGAGCAGTTCTTC
J: TRBJ2-1; D: TRBD1; size: .; V: TRBV3-1/TRBV3-2; CDR3: CASSHPDRGRIHEQFF; DNA: TGTGCCAGCAGCCACCCGGACAGGGGGCGAATCCATGAGCAGTTCTTC
J: TRBJ2-3; D: .; size: .; V: TRBV4-1; CDR3: CASSPGVSSTDTQYF; DNA: TGCGCCAGCAGCCCGGGGGTCTCGAGCACAGATACGCAGTATTTT
J: TRBJ2-1; D: TRBD2; size: .; V: TRBV28; CDR3: CASSRSGGTSNEQFF; DNA: TGTGCCAGCAGCCGAAGCGGGGGGACGTCCAATGAGCAGTTCTTC
J: TRBJ2-3; D: .; size: few; V: TRBV2; CDR3: CATSGDLADTQYF; DNA: TGTGCCACCTCAGGGGATCTCGCAGATACGCAGTATTTT
J: TRBJ2-1; D: .; size: .; V: TRBV6-2/TRBV6-3; CDR3: CASSYSPHEAGRNEQFF; DNA: TGTGCCAGCAGTTACTCCCCCCATGAGGCGGGGCGGAATGAGCAGTTCTTC
J: TRBJ1-6; D: TRBD1; size: .; V: TRBV5-6; CDR3: CASRIQGNSPLHF; DNA: TGTGCCAGCAGAATACAGGGGAATTCACCCCTCCACTTT
J: TRBJ1-3; D: TRBD1; size: .; V: TRBV5-1; CDR3: CASSLDGTVAAGNTIYF; DNA: TGCGCCAGCAGCTTGGATGGGACAGTCGCCGCTGGAAACACCATATATTTT
J: TRBJ2-7; D: TRBD1; size: .; V: TRBV29-1; CDR3: CSIPGQNYEQYF; DNA: TGCAGTATTCCGGGACAGAACTACGAGCAGTACTTC
J: TRBJ2-4; D: TRBD1; size: .; V: TRBV5-4; CDR3: CASSSGQDLAKNIQYF; DNA: TGTGCCAGCAGCTCAGGACAGGATCTAGCCAAAAACATTCAGTACTTC
J: TRBJ2-5; D: .; size: .; V: TRBV18; CDR3: CASSPPVREETQYF; DNA: TGTGCCAGCTCACCACCGGTACGGGAAGAGACCCAGTACTTC
J: TRBJ1-2; D: TRBD1; size: .; V: TRBV5-1; CDR3: CASSLAGTGNGYTF; DNA: TGCGCCAGCAGCTTGGCCGGGACAGGGAATGGCTACACCTTC
J: TRBJ1-3; D: .; size: .; V: TRBV24-1; CDR3: CATSDQPQGLGGNTIYF; DNA: TGTGCCACCAGTGACCAACCCCAGGGTCTTGGTGGAAACACCATATATTTT
J: TRBJ1-1; D: .; size: .; V: TRBV28; CDR3: CASSVPQGWTEAFF; DNA: TGTGCCAGCAGTGTCCCACAGGGTTGGACTGAAGCTTTCTTT
J: TRBJ1-3; D: TRBD1; size: .; V: TRBV29-1; CDR3: CSVGGDSSGNTIYF; DNA: TGCAGCGTTGGAGGGGACAGCTCTGGAAACACCATATATTTT
J: TRBJ2-1; D: .; size: .; V: TRBV5-1; CDR3: CASSTGQRIGHEQFF; DNA: TGCGCCAGCAGCACCGGACAGCGGATAGGTCATGAGCAGTTCTTC